Sequencing of this T cell receptor beta chain was carried out in a study of cytomegalovirus exposure and HLA in healthy donors (dated by TCRdb to about 2017). For the wider study: An earlier analysis of 587 of the donors reported roughly 270 Gb of sequence data and roughly 100 million unique TCR beta sequences from about 179 million T cells. An early release that covered fewer than 800 HLA-typed donors contained around 300 gigabases of sequencing data and 65 million to 100 million unique TCR sequences. Of the approximately 400 genotyped donors, 81% fell in the genetic ancestry cluster associated with self-reported Caucasian donors. The study aimed to test whether cataloging public T cell receptors could reveal signatures of past pathogen exposure. The T cell repertoires of several hundred subjects were profiled by immunosequencing and related to cytomegalovirus serostatus. A separate validation cohort of over 95 different subjects was used in addition to the approximately 700-subject first cohort. The study combined high-throughput TCR immunosequencing, statistical association of individual TCRs with disease status, and machine learning to predict cytomegalovirus infection status. A later analysis re-examined previously published TCR beta repertoires from more than 650 donors and added high-resolution HLA genotyping to investigate patterns of TCR occurrence. In the later analysis, no new phenotypic data were used to find candidate immune exposures; instead, reliance was placed on TCR beta sequences and their occurrence across donors. In an earlier analysis of 587 of the donors, high-throughput TCR beta sequencing was used to judge whether each TCR beta V gene segment behaved as functional or pseudogenic. Alongside the repertoire data, information on donor age, sex, ethnicity and CMV serostatus was compiled. A later genetic analysis took genome-wide SNP genotypes for about 65% of the 666 donors and used that subset as a discovery cohort. Every repertoire in the discovery cohort had been generated on one and the same sequencing platform. HLA typing included class I and class II loci at four-digit resolution. The number of donors typed differed by locus, with roughly 629-640 for A, B, C, DRB1 and DQB1, around 500 for DQA1, 600 to 610 for DPA1, and 450 to 480 for DPB1. Several DR-DQ haplotypes were treated as single units for association and clustering because of strong linkage in the cohort. On average, over 200,000 unique TCR beta nucleotide sequences were sequenced per donor among some 420 genotyped donors of the cohort, with about 19% of those sequences being non-productive. Overall results and qualifications from the work: In vitro tests confirmed that a few of the cytomegalovirus-associated TCR beta chains recognize cytomegalovirus antigens. In this cohort, only TCR beta chains were sequenced, and detectable features were limited by the absence of alpha or paired-chain data. An association between a missense DCLRE1C variant and V-gene and J-gene trimming of TCR beta chains was found in a later genetic analysis and replicated in an independent cohort. Most TCR sequences were observed very rarely across donors, whereas some public TCRs were present in many individuals. The presence/absence analyses assumed that sequencing depth was roughly uniform across donors, and that assumption may not be true. A further reported finding was that TCR beta sequences accurately predicted the HLA-A and HLA-B alleles for most subjects in the first cohort. CMV serostatus was the only immune exposure information available for the cohort. According to a later analysis, most CMV-associated TCR beta chains appeared to be HLA-restricted, and the HLA associations seemed to be driven largely by CMV exposure. A cluster of highly shared sequence variants was judged likely to represent a technical artifact of the sequencing pipeline. According to the authors, the approach could potentially be generalized to other disease states and immunological phenotypes. An earlier analysis of roughly 570 of the donors showed that most TCR beta V segments appeared in productive rearrangements either about 87% or about 30% of the time, which broadly matched IMGT annotations. A later analysis reported that several top co-occurrence clusters appeared linked to parvovirus B19, influenza, CMV and Epstein-Barr virus. Some IMGT-functional V segments, including TRBV6-2 and TRBV6-3, could not be told apart with the 87-base-pair reads, so those segments were excluded. In a later genetic analysis, fewer N-insertions in productive TCRs were reported among donors in an Asian-associated ancestry cluster than the roughly 710-donor mean. Linkage disequilibrium might explain the correlated functional status among segregating V segments, but an unknown experimental factor could not be excluded. A later analysis found that HLA-associated TCR beta chains were more clonally expanded and had lower generation probabilities than equally common non-associated chains. The earlier analysis of almost 600 of the donors excluded fewer than 20 rarely observed V segments, including chromosome 9 orphons, because counts were too low. The classifier was reported to diagnose cytomegalovirus status with high specificity and sensitivity in both the original cohort and the validation cohort. When HLA alleles, especially DR and DQ, strongly co-occurred, attributing TCR associations to individual alleles was difficult. Specific HLA alleles were associated with roughly 16,000 TCR beta sequences at a false discovery rate of 0.05 in a later analysis. According to a later analysis, TCR association rates differed among HLA loci, with DRB1 alleles showing the most associated TCRs and HLA-C alleles showing the fewest. The study gave a list of about 170 TCR beta chains associated with cytomegalovirus. Because HLA typing was missing for some donors at each locus, association tests included only the typed subset.

Of note for this clone: The antigen this receptor binds is unknown. Base-call qualities are not available, and no considerably larger clone is one nucleotide away.

Library prep was done by the immunoSEQ multiplex PCR assay. For the multiplex PCR, a mixture combining 60 forward primers for TCR Vbeta segments and 13 reverse primers for TCR Jbeta segments was used. A multiplex PCR assay on genomic DNA amplified the CDR3 region of rearranged TCR beta genes. The Illumina HiSeq System was used to sequence the amplified TCR beta libraries as 87-base-pair reads. Turning to the authors' computational methods: A later analysis tallied tens of millions of unique TCR beta chains across the 666 repertoires, and approximately 9.9 million of those chains were shared by two or more donors. Raw reads were error-corrected and collapsed into unique sequences with a nearest-neighbor algorithm that merged closely related sequences to remove PCR and sequencing errors. V, D and J gene segments were assigned by aligning CDR3 sequences to IMGT reference sequences. For a sequence to be retained, a match of at least six nucleotides to both a V gene segment and a J gene segment was required. A rearrangement was called productive if the CDR3 had no stop codons and remained in frame with V and J, and every other rearrangement was called non-productive. Following IMGT convention, CDR3 was defined as the stretch from the second conserved V-encoded cysteine to the conserved J-encoded phenylalanine. In an earlier analysis of more than 550 of the donors, sequences lacking an unambiguous match to a single V gene segment were excluded. In an earlier analysis of several hundred of the donors, a V segment was called functional when productive rearrangements were above 56.7%, and segregating when the standard deviation between donors exceeded 5%. To diagnose cytomegalovirus status from the catalog of TCR beta chain sequences, a statistical classification framework was built. V and J gene assignment, in a later analysis, came from comparing TCR nucleotide sequences with IMGT/GENE-DB human TR gene sequences. A later analysis assigned CDR3 sequences and most-parsimonious VDJ recombination scenarios with the TCRdist pipeline. In a later analysis, every TCR beta chain was defined by the combination of its CDR3 amino acid sequence and its V-gene family, and reads without a unique V-gene family were dropped. A later analysis removed several hundred highly shared, low-generation-probability nucleotide sequences to deal with suspected cross-contamination and a sequencing artifact. In a later analysis, a clonal expansion index for each public chain was calculated from normalized within-repertoire ranks of inferred template counts. In a later analysis, generation probabilities were computed with a VDJ recombination model fitted to out-of-frame rearrangements, and the resulting probabilities were checked against IGoR. Hypergeometric tests were used in a later analysis to score TCR-TCR, TCR-HLA and TCR-CMV co-occurrence, with a repertoire-size bias correction applied to the TCR pairs. A later analysis estimated false discovery rates by permuting HLA or CMV assignments 20 times. In a later analysis, co-occurring TCRs were grouped with DBSCAN, and TCRdist sequence similarity was added when clustering was performed within HLA-allele-positive subsets. Repertoires with fewer than 30,000 or more than 120,000 public chains, plus five repertoires with anomalous nucleotide sharing, were excluded from co-occurrence clustering. The table was pulled from immuneACCESS by TCRdb, which kept in-frame rearrangements only. Such tables lose some clones; where checked, under half of the loss comes from unresolved V genes, and the rest has no known cause. D and trimming come from the DNA, and the V and J calls and clone size come from that table. Across this sample there are about 110,000 clones, with around 80% seen only once. The leading ten clones occupy more than 3% of the sample.

In total, just over 650 healthy bone marrow donors made up the cohort. Cohort members were all nominally healthy when sampled, although unrecorded immune exposures were likely present. The donor was CMV seronegative and was included in the group of over 300 seronegative cohort members. Every donor gave a peripheral blood sample, and the peripheral blood mononuclear cells from that sample were used for TCR beta sequencing. The Qiagen DNeasy Blood Extraction Kit was used to extract genomic DNA from the blood cell samples. The CDR3 numbers 16 residues from cysteine through phenylalanine. Only CDR3 DNA remains: 48 bases, in frame from the first base. V loses 2 bases at its end and J loses 9 bases; junction bases beyond the gene matches: 12. Via the germline V gene, CDR1 is MNHEY and CDR2 SVGAGI.

The rearranged segments are TRBV6-5 and TRBJ2-1; 8 central bases correspond to TRBD1. The sequence came from a middle-aged woman in good health and CMV-seronegative. The specimen sequenced was PBMCs. The CDR3 sequence is CASSYGSAGGLGEQFF. DNA sequence: TGTGCCAGCAGTTACGGTTCGGCAGGGGGCTTGGGTGAGCAGTTCTTC.